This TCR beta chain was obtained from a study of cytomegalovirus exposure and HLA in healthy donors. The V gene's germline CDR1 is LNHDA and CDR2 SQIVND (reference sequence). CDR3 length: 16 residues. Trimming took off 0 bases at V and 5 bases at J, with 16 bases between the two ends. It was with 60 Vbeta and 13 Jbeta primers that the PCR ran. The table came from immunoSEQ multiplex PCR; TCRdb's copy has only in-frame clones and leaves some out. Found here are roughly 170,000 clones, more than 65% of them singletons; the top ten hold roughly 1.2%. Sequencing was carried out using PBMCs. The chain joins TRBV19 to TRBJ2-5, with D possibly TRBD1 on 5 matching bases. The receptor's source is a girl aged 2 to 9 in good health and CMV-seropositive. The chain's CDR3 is CASSIDHRLGRETQYF. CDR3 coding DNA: TGTGCCAGTAGTATAGATCACAGGCTCGGTAGGGAGACCCAGTACTTC. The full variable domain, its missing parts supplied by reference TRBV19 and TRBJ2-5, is DGGITQSPKYLFRKEGQNVTLSCEQNLNHDAMYWYRQDPGQGLRLIYYSQIVNDFQKGDIAEGYSVSREKKESFPLTVTSAQKNPTAFYLCASSIDHRLGRETQYFGPGTRLLVL.